One sample yielded the 30 T cell receptor beta chains listed below, sequenced in a study of spatial heterogeneity in lung cancer. Documented time point: sample taken at primary tumor resection. No cells were sorted before sequencing. The whole RNA sequenced was extracted from tumor, nontumor lung or frozen PBMC. TCRdb analysed the 5' RACE reads with MiXCR anew, one entry per CDR3 protein. The profile covers about 85,000 distinct CDR3 sequences, with under 25% appearing a single time and about 6.8% taken by the ten largest. The sample here was PBMCs, taken at surgery. Source of these receptors: a male donor with early-stage non-small cell lung cancer.

This chain links TRBV4-1 with TRBJ2-6, with 7 bases lining up with TRBD1. The junction had 10 bases not matched to a gene; V was cut back by 0 bases and J by 2 bases. CDR3 size: 19 residues. Germline assignment: CDR1 MGHRA and CDR2 YSYEKL. The CDR3: CASSQDGTVWGTGANVLTF. The DNA of the CDR3 is TGCGCCAGCAGCCAAGATGGGACAGTGTGGGGTACTGGGGCCAACGTCCTGACTTTC.

Notes on this clonotype: One end of the junction is discordant with germline, which a read error may explain. The chain carries TRBV7-8 and TRBJ1-5; D is possibly TRBD1 (5 bases). Germline values: CDR1 SGHVS, CDR2 FQNEAQ. This CDR3 has 12 residues. CDR3 nucleotide sequence: TGTGCCAGCAGCAATGGACACGGCGATTTGTATTTT. It codes for CASSNGHGDLYF.

The gene calls are TRBV20-1 and TRBJ2-3, with D perhaps TRBD2 (6 bases). Germline values: CDR1 DFQATT, CDR2 SNEGSKA (reference sequence). V lost 5 bases and J lost 4, with 16 bases in between. The CDR3 runs to 14 residues. The CDR3 bases are TGCAGTGCTGTACTAGCTTGGTTGGCAGATACGCAGTATTTT. Protein product: CSAVLAWLADTQYF.

This clonotype was detected a few times. The genes are TRBV12-3 or TRBV12-4 and TRBJ2-2; D gene ambiguous. The V gene lost 7 bases and the J gene lost 3 bases, with 12 bases spanning the gap. The CDR3 consists of 14 residues. CDR3 nucleotides: TGTGCCAGCACCGAGATACATCACACCGGGGAGCTGTTTTTT. Amino acids: CASTEIHHTGELFF.

On this clonotype itself: A junction end diverges from the germline sequence, so it may reflect a read error. The chain joins TRBV7-2 to TRBJ2-6, with D perhaps TRBD1 (6 bases). The CDR3 consists of 13 residues. The germline CDR1 and CDR2 sequences are SGHTA and FQGNSA. Written as DNA, the CDR3 is TGTGCCAGCAGCCAAAGAGGGGGCAACGTCCTGACTTTC. This codes for CASSQRGGNVLTF.

The sample holds a few counts of this clonotype. This chain links TRBV10-3 with TRBJ1-1, with 7 bases lining up with TRBD1. V was clipped by 10 bases and J by 1 base; unmatched bases: 9. This CDR3 has 14 amino acids. The germline gives CDR1 ENHRY, CDR2 SYGVKD. The CDR3 loop is CATLVTGPNTEAFF. The CDR3 DNA follows: TGTGCCACCCTTGTGACAGGGCCGAACACTGAAGCTTTCTTT.

The chain is built from TRBV20-1 and TRBJ2-1; 7 bases fit TRBD2. Germline CDR1 is DFQATT and CDR2 is SNEGSKA (reference sequence). The CDR3 length is 17 residues. With V trimmed by 3 bases and J by 3 bases, 14 bases remained unmatched. As DNA, the CDR3 is TGCAGTGCTAGGGGTGGTTTAGGGCTAGCGGACTACAATGAGCAGTTCTTC. It is translated as CSARGGLGLADYNEQFF.

V gene TRBV6-5 combines with J gene TRBJ1-6; 8 bases are a match to TRBD1. The length of the CDR3 is 15 residues. From germline, CDR1 is MNHEY and CDR2 SVGAGI. V lost 6 bases to trimming and J lost 9 bases; unmatched junction nucleotides: 10. CDR3 in amino acids: CASSPTQGATSPLHF. The DNA of the CDR3 is TGTGCCAGCAGCCCAACTCAGGGGGCGACTTCACCCCTCCACTTT.

In its sample, this clonotype was seen a few times. The chain combines TRBV4-2 with TRBJ1-5, with a possible D match to TRBD1 (5 bases). Germline V gene sequence: CDR1 LGHNA, CDR2 YNFKEQ. V was shortened by 0 bases and J by 6 bases, with 15 bases between the two germline ends. The CDR3 contains 16 residues. The DNA of the CDR3 is TGTGCCAGCAGCCAAGAAGGTAGGGGAAACACTCAGCCCCAGCATTTT. It yields the protein CASSQEGRGNTQPQHF.

This CDR3 is CATSDSGTGPNEQFF. For the CDR3, the DNA is TGTGCCACCAGTGATTCAGGGACAGGGCCCAATGAGCAGTTCTTC. This sequence joins TRBV24-1 and TRBJ2-1, with TRBD1 matching 9 bases. V was clipped by 2 bases and J by 6 bases; unmatched bases: 4. The CDR3 extends over 15 amino acids. Germline V gives CDR1 KGHDR, CDR2 SFDVKD.

There are many counts of this clonotype. The chain combines TRBV28 with TRBJ2-7, with 9 bases aligning to TRBD1. The CDR3 runs 15 residues. CDR1 is MDHEN, CDR2 SYDVKM, per germline. The V gene end was trimmed by 5 bases and the J gene end by 5 bases; junction bases not matched to a gene: 10. CDR3 amino acids: CASSTSLDRGNEQYF. CDR3 nucleotides: TGTGCCAGCAGTACCTCATTGGACAGGGGAAACGAGCAGTACTTC.

There are a few counts of this clonotype. CDR3 sequence reads: CASMPMGQELNYGYTF. In nucleotides, the CDR3 is TGTGCCAGCATGCCGATGGGACAGGAATTAAACTATGGCTACACCTTC. The chain combines TRBV28 with TRBJ1-2; 8 bases line up with TRBD1. Unmatched junction bases numbered 12, after V lost 7 bases and J lost 2 bases. This CDR3 contains 16 residues. Germline CDR1 reads MDHEN; CDR2 reads SYDVKM.

The chain recombines TRBV7-6 with TRBJ2-7; D is possibly TRBD1 or TRBD2 (6 bases each). The germline V and J ends were trimmed by 3 bases and 7 bases, with 13 bases remaining between them. CDR1 is SGHVS, CDR2 FNYEAQ, per germline. This CDR3 has 13 amino acids. The CDR3: CASSFAGAGEQYF. Here the CDR3 DNA reads TGTGCCAGCAGCTTTGCAGGGGCGGGGGAGCAGTACTTC.

The chain couples TRBV11-1 to TRBJ2-1, with 7 bases aligning to TRBD1. CDR3 length: 13 residues. The V gene end was trimmed by 5 bases and the J gene end by 9 bases; junction bases not matched to a gene: 7. Germline CDR1 and CDR2: SGHAT and FQDESV (reference sequence). Here the CDR3 DNA reads TGTGCCAGCAGCCCCAGGGGGTGGGGTGAGCAGTTCTTC. The encoded protein is CASSPRGWGEQFF.

This clonotype was observed a few times. J is TRBJ2-7 and V is TRBV25-1; D call uncertain. The CDR3 is 14 amino acids. CDR1 and CDR2 (germline): MGHDK, SYGVNS. V lost 5 bases and J lost 6, with 17 bases in between. The CDR3 sequence: CASSSRTFGSEQYF. The CDR3 nucleotides are TGTGCCAGCAGTTCAAGGACGTTTGGTAGCGAGCAGTACTTC.

This clonotype occurred a few times. The rearrangement uses TRBV7-9 and TRBJ2-1, with unresolved D. Germline V gene lookup returns CDR1 SEHNR and CDR2 FQNEAQ (reference sequence). V was cut by 0 bases and J by 5 bases, with 11 bases left in between. This CDR3 has 15 amino acids. The CDR3 DNA is TGTGCCAGCAGCTTAGCGTCCCGTCCGGACAATGAGCAGTTCTTC. Translation: CASSLASRPDNEQFF.

This chain links TRBV5-6 with TRBJ1-6; D remains ambiguous. This CDR3 has 16 amino acids. V shed 5 bases and J shed 3 bases, with 15 bases lying between them. Germline values: CDR1 SGHDT, CDR2 YYEEEE. The CDR3 DNA is TGTGCCAGCAGAGGCGACGGCGGCTTCTATAATTCACCCCTCCACTTT. Protein product: CASRGDGGFYNSPLHF.

This clonotype was seen a few times. This chain's CDR3 is CASSLSTTGEDTQYF. CDR3 coding DNA: TGTGCCAGCAGTTTATCCACGACAGGGGAGGATACGCAGTATTTT. The chain links TRBV28 to TRBJ2-3, with 8 bases aligning to TRBD1. The germline CDR1 and CDR2 sequences are MDHEN and SYDVKM. CDR3 length: 15 amino acids. V dropped 1 base and J dropped 6; count of bases not matched to a gene: 6.

This clonotype has a single count. The chain joins TRBV11-3 to TRBJ2-1; D not resolved. This CDR3 comprises 15 residues. The germline CDR1 and CDR2 sequences are SGHNT and YENEEA. Trimming took 1 base from V and 5 from J, leaving 12 bases between them. The CDR3 reads CASSLGRSAHNEQFF. The CDR3 bases are TGTGCCAGCAGCTTAGGCCGAAGCGCACACAATGAGCAGTTCTTC.

The chain employs TRBV21-1 and TRBJ2-3; the table's TRBD1 call for D was not verified on the DNA. TRBV21-1 is a known pseudogene. The CDR3 totals 19 residues. The DNA for the CDR3 is TGTGCCAGCAGCAAAGCGCTTGGGGCAGGGCTCGGGGTCACAGATACGCAGTATTTT. Translating it yields CASSKALGAGLGVTDTQYF.

The sample holds many counts of this clonotype. The chain uses TRBV7-2 and TRBJ2-3; TRBD1 matches 7 bases. The CDR3 loop spans 15 amino acids. V dropped 3 bases and J dropped 6; count of bases not matched to a gene: 9. Germline CDR1 and CDR2: SGHTA and FQGNSA. CDR3 nucleotide sequence: TGTGCCAGCAGCTTGCACGGGACAGTCAGGGATACGCAGTATTTT. Encoded protein: CASSLHGTVRDTQYF.

This clonotype appeared many times. The chain couples TRBV6-1 to TRBJ1-1; D is unclear. CDR3 length equals 13 residues. Germline V gives CDR1 MNHNS, CDR2 SASEGT. V lost 10 bases, J lost 4 bases, and 16 bases lay in between. The CDR3 loop reads CATAETMSTEAFF. For the CDR3, the DNA is TGTGCCACCGCAGAGACGATGAGCACTGAAGCTTTCTTT.

This chain connects TRBV11-1 to TRBJ1-1; D not resolved. This CDR3 is 14 amino acids long. CDR1 SGHAT and CDR2 FQDESV come from the germline V gene (reference sequence). V was shortened by 4 bases and J by 3 bases, with 12 bases between the two germline ends. The CDR3 coding sequence is TGTGCCAGCAGCTCTTCGTCCAGTTACACTGAAGCTTTCTTT. Its translation is CASSSSSSYTEAFF. Supplemented by reference TRBV11-1 and TRBJ1-1, the full variable domain reads EAEVAQSPRYKITEKSQAVAFWCDPISGHATLYWYRQILGQGPELLVQFQDESVVDDSQLPKDRFSAERLKGVDSTLKIQPAELGDSAMYLCASSSSSSYTEAFFGQGTRLTVV.

There are a few counts of this clonotype. The chain links TRBV2 to TRBJ1-2, with a tentative D call TRBD1 (5 bases). CDR1 is SNHLY and CDR2 is FYNNEI in the germline V gene. Trimming took off 7 bases at V and 2 bases at J, with 20 bases between the two ends. CDR3 length equals 16 residues. The CDR3 loop reads CASTDRGMSVNYGYTF. The CDR3 DNA sequence: TGTGCCAGCACAGATCGGGGGATGTCAGTAAACTATGGCTACACCTTC.

A few counts support this clonotype. This rearrangement joins TRBV27 to TRBJ2-2; no definite D call. Germline V gene sequence: CDR1 MNHEY, CDR2 SMNVEV (reference sequence). The CDR3 length is 14 residues. The V and J ends lost 3 bases and 2 bases respectively, with 7 bases between them. CDR3 in DNA: TGTGCCAGCAGTTTTGCAGAAAACACCGGGGAGCTGTTTTTT. Residues: CASSFAENTGELFF.

A few counts support this clonotype. Its ends do not fully match the called genes, so a read error is possible. This rearrangement joins TRBV6-2 or TRBV6-3 to TRBJ2-7; the match to TRBD1 covers 9 bases. This CDR3 has 12 residues. In germline, CDR1 is MNHEY, CDR2 SVGEGT. CDR3 DNA sequence: TGCCCCGGGACAGGGTATTCCTACGAGCAGTACTTC. Translation gives CPGTGYSYEQYF.

The V and J genes are TRBV5-6 and TRBJ1-4, with no clear D. Deletions cut 4 bases from V and 4 bases from J, with 17 bases between. The CDR3 is 16 amino acids. From germline, CDR1 is SGHDT and CDR2 YYEEEE. The CDR3 region is CASSPWVYHGNEKLFF. The CDR3 region has the DNA TGTGCCAGCAGCCCTTGGGTCTATCACGGTAATGAAAAACTGTTTTTT.

This clonotype was counted many times. The CDR3 nucleotides are TGCGCCAGCAGCCCGGGGGCTTCGGGCACAGATACGCAGTATTTT. This encodes CASSPGASGTDTQYF. This chain links TRBV4-3 with TRBJ2-3; the D call may be TRBD1 or TRBD2 (6 bases each). Trimming cost V 4 bases and J 1 base, with 12 bases left between them. The CDR3 runs to 15 residues. Germline V gene data show CDR1 as LGHNA and CDR2 as YSLEER.

This clonotype was recorded at least ten times. This rearrangement joins TRBV2 to TRBJ2-3, with TRBD2 matching 8 bases. The V segment lost 5 bases and the J segment 5 bases; nucleotides outside the gene matches: 6. This CDR3 comprises 14 residues. CDR1 is SNHLY, CDR2 FYNNEI, per germline. The CDR3 DNA is TGTGCCAGCAGTCCCGTAGCGGGACAAGATACGCAGTATTTT. It yields the protein CASSPVAGQDTQYF. Variable domain in full (rest from reference TRBV2 and TRBJ2-3): EPEVTQTPSHQVTQMGQEVILRCVPISNHLYFYWYRQILGQKVEFLVSFYNNEISEKSEIFDDQFSVERPDGSNFTLKIRSTKLEDSAMYFCASSPVAGQDTQYFGPGTRLTVL.

Concerning this clonotype itself: The junction departs from the called germline gene at one end, perhaps through a read error. The V call is TRBV28, the J call TRBJ2-7, with 7 positions matching TRBD2. CDR1 is MDHEN and CDR2 is SYDVKM in the germline V gene. The CDR3 runs 13 residues. In DNA, the CDR3 is TGTGCCACCACGGAGCGGGATTTGTTCGAGCTGTACTTC. Its protein product is CATTERDLFELYF.